Listed below are T cell receptor beta chains from one sample, sequenced in a study of blood T cell repertoires in COVID-19. Repertoires were generated with immunoSEQ multiplex PCR, while TCRdb's copy carries only in-frame clones and drops some. The sample yields around 210,000 clones, roughly 88% seen once. The sample was peripheral blood. The receptor set was obtained from a human donor in a cohort sampled during active COVID-19. Both conserved end residues are trimmed from each CDR3. A D gene is named only where the DNA matches it firmly.

d_call v_call cdr3_aa
- TRBV28 ASSLPGTALWGYT
TRBD2 TRBV7-8 ASSLGLAGAYEQY
TRBD1 TRBV5-5 ASSLTGDTEAF
- TRBV6-5 ASRGDSISYNEQF
- TRBV10-1 ASSVRTASSTDTQY
- TRBV5-1 ASSLVQGGGGVYEQF
TRBD2 TRBV27 ASSAKGLAISYEQY
- TRBV27 ASSSPGHGSPLH
TRBD2 TRBV11-2 ASSLVAGGGYNEQF
- TRBV11-2 ASSLSTGNYEQY
TRBD1 TRBV27 ASSRWGQGAYEQY
TRBD2 TRBV7-7 ASSPGLAGGPIEQY
TRBD1 TRBV18 ASSQGQVTNEQY
TRBD1 TRBV24-1 ATSAPGQGNLYEQY
- TRBV4-1 ASSQPPPGAGANVLT
TRBD1 TRBV5-6 ASSFYRGSTDTQY
TRBD2 TRBV24-1 ATSDTVAGGPYNEQF
TRBD2 TRBV28 ASSRITSGSSKTQY
- TRBV27 ASSLRAGDRPQH
- TRBV4-1 ASSHPPSIHTQY
TRBD1 TRBV6-6 ASSFTGGPAYEQY
- TRBV11-3 ASSLGRGPGTDTQY
- TRBV25-1 ASMTEFYEQY
- TRBV19 ASSNAGFYEQY
- TRBV5-4 ASSLADEKLF
TRBD2 TRBV10-2 ASTLAGGLGEQY
TRBD2 TRBV10-2 ASSGGLRLAGVGTDTQY
TRBD1 TRBV15 ATKKGQGSGNTIY
TRBD2 TRBV10-2 ASKPTSGNYEQY
- TRBV5-1 ASSSGGGQPQH
- TRBV10-1 ASSESWAGRMTEAF
- TRBV3-1/TRBV3-2 ASSQGTLEY
TRBD1 TRBV28 ASSFILDREDEKLF
TRBD1 TRBV7-9 ASSRTGGGYGYT
- TRBV27 ASSLRGNQETQY
TRBD1 TRBV28 ASSSKGQGDNQPQH
TRBD2 TRBV28 ASRATSGNAYEQY
TRBD1 TRBV5-4 ASHKTGEGPGELF
- TRBV2 ASSVSRNYGYT
- TRBV5-1 ASSSVQGYNEQF
TRBD1 TRBV11-2 ASSSGQGSVGNTIY
- TRBV5-1 ASSLDVGQIVSEAF
- TRBV5-6 ASSRVMTGIGEQY
TRBD2 TRBV2 ASSATSGRAAVPDTQY
TRBD2 TRBV2 ADGLAEGFNEQF